The rows below give T cell receptor beta chains drawn from one sample of a study of siplizumab effects on memory and regulatory T cells. The data were produced by immunoSEQ multiplex PCR, yet TCRdb's version contains in-frame clones alone and is incomplete. The profile shows tens of thousands of clones, about 90% of them singletons. The sequencing sample was made of CD8+ T cells sorted from blood. Every receptor here comes from a human donor in good health. Both conserved end residues are part of each CDR3. D genes are given only for firm matches.

d_call	v_call	j_call	cdr3_aa	cdr3_nt
.	TRBV9	TRBJ1-2	CASSAPGGGANGYTF	TGTGCCAGCAGCGCCCCTGGGGGGGGCGCAAATGGCTACACCTTC
TRBD2	TRBV7-7	TRBJ2-3	CASSRTSGGTDTQYF	TGTGCTAGCAGCCGGACTAGCGGAGGGACAGATACGCAGTATTTT
.	TRBV29-1	TRBJ2-1	CSATSYNEQFF	TGCAGCGCGACTAGTTACAATGAGCAGTTCTTC
.	TRBV12-5	TRBJ1-2	CASGPPADAYGYTF	TGTGCTAGTGGCCCCCCGGCCGACGCCTATGGCTACACCTTC
TRBD1	TRBV7-7	TRBJ2-1	CASSLALTGIDEQFF	TGTGCCAGCAGCTTAGCGCTGACAGGGATCGATGAGCAGTTCTTC
.	TRBV6-5	TRBJ2-7	CASSSTLYEQYF	TGTGCCAGCAGCTCTACTTTATACGAGCAGTACTTC
TRBD2	TRBV6-5	TRBJ2-1	CASSYLPSGGGNEQFF	TGTGCCAGCAGTTATTTACCTAGCGGGGGTGGCAATGAGCAGTTCTTC
.	TRBV9	TRBJ1-3	CASSPGESSGNTIYF	TGTGCCAGCAGCCCGGGGGAAAGCTCTGGAAACACCATATATTTT
.	TRBV7-7	TRBJ2-3	CASSSPLDPDTQYF	TGTGCTAGCAGCTCACCCCTAGATCCAGATACGCAGTATTTT
.	TRBV27	TRBJ2-3	CASSLQGWDTQYF	TGTGCCAGCAGTTTACAGGGTTGGGATACGCAGTATTTT
.	TRBV29-1	TRBJ1-1	CSVEREGPEAFF	TGCAGCGTGGAACGTGAGGGCCCTGAAGCTTTCTTT
.	TRBV12-5	TRBJ1-6	CASGPEMWYNSPLHF	TGTGCTAGTGGTCCAGAGATGTGGTATAATTCACCCCTCCACTTT
TRBD2	TRBV29-1	TRBJ2-7	CSASEAGGRDEQYF	TGCAGCGCCAGCGAGGCGGGAGGGAGGGACGAGCAGTACTTC
TRBD1	TRBV5-1	TRBJ1-1	CASSWTGGGTEAFF	TGCGCCAGCAGCTGGACAGGGGGAGGCACTGAAGCTTTCTTT
.	TRBV13	TRBJ2-5	CASSLGLQETQYF	TGTGCCAGCAGCTTAGGCTTACAAGAGACCCAGTACTTC
.	TRBV7-9	TRBJ2-3	CASSLVVDTQYF	TGTGCCAGCAGCTTAGTGGTAGATACGCAGTATTTT
.	TRBV27	TRBJ2-7	CASSLSDPSYEQYF	TGTGCCAGCAGTTTATCCGACCCCTCCTACGAGCAGTACTTC
.	TRBV28	TRBJ1-5	CASSFAGLGQPQHF	TGTGCCAGCAGTTTCGCAGGGCTGGGACAGCCCCAGCATTTT
.	TRBV9	TRBJ2-3	CASSTSPQQTSTDTQYF	TGTGCCAGCAGCACCAGCCCCCAGCAGACTAGCACAGATACGCAGTATTTT
TRBD2	TRBV19	TRBJ2-3	CASSIAWEGTDTQYF	TGTGCCAGTAGTATCGCCTGGGAGGGGACAGATACGCAGTATTTT
TRBD1	TRBV29-1	TRBJ1-1	CSVEFTTGYGTEAFF	TGCAGCGTTGAATTTACGACAGGGTATGGCACTGAAGCTTTCTTT
.	TRBV4-1	TRBJ2-1	CASSQDNKGTYNEQFF	TGCGCCAGCAGCCAAGATAATAAGGGTACGTACAATGAGCAGTTCTTC